This TCR beta chain was profiled in a study of T cell responses to AZD1222 COVID-19 vaccine. About the research overall: The analysis combined second doses at about 4 or about 12 weeks.

The V and J ends lost 4 bases and 7 bases respectively, with 12 bases between them. The CDR3 runs to 13 residues. CDR1 and CDR2 (germline): SGDLS, YYNGEE. Libraries were prepared by immunoSEQ multiplex PCR; TCRdb keeps only in-frame clonotypes and omits some of them. The data show under 200,000 clones, about nine tenths seen once. Study-wide results and limits: Samples come after the peak T cell response, not at day 14. AZD1222 recipients seropositive at baseline numbered only six.

For this clone: The antigen remains unidentified.

This chain connects TRBV9 to TRBJ1-3; D not resolved. The starting material was peripheral blood, obtained on day 0 of AZD1222 vaccination. The TCR originated in an adult in good health. CDR3 sequence: CASSPQWWNTIYF. The DNA for the CDR3 is TGTGCCAGCAGCCCCCAGTGGTGGAACACCATATATTTT.